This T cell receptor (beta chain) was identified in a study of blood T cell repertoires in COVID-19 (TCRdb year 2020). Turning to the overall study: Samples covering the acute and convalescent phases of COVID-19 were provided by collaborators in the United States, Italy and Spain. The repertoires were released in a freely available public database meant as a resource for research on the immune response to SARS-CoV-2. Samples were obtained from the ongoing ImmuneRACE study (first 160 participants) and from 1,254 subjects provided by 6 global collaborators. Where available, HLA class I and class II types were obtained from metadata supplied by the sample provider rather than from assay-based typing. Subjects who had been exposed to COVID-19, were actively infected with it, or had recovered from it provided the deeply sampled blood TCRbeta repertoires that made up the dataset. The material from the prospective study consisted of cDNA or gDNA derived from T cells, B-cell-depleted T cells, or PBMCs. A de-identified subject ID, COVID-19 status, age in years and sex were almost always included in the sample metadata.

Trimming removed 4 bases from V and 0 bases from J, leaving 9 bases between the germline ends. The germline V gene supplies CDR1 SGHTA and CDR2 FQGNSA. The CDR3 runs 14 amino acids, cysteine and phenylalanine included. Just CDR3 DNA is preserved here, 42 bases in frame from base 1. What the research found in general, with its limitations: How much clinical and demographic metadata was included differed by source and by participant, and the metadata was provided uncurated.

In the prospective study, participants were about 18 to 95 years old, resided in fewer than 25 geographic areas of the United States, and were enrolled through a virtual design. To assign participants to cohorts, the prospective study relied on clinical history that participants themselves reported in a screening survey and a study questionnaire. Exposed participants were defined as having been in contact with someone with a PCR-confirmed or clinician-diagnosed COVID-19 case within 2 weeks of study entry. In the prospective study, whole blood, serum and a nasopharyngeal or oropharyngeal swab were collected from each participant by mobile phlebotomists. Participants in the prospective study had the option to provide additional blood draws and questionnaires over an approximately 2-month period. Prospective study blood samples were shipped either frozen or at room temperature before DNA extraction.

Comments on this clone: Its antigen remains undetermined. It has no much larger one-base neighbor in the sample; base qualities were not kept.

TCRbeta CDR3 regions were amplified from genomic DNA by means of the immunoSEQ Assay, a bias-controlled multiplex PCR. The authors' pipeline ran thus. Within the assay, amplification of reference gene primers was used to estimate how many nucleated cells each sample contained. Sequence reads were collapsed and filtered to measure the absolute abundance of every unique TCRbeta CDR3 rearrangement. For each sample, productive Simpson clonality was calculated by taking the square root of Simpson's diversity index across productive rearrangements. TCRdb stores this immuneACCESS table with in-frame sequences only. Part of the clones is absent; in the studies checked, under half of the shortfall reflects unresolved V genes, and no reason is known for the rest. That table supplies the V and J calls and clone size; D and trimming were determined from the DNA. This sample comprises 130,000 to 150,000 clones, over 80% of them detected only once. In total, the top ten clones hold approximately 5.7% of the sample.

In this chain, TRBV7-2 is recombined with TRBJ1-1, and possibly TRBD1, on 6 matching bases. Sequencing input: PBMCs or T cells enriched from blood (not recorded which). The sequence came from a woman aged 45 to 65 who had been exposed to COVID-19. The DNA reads TGTGCCAGCAGCTCAAACAGGGTGAACACTGAAGCTTTCTTT. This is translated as CASSSNRVNTEAFF.